This T cell receptor (beta chain) is from a study of monozygotic twins with cystic fibrosis. After removal of 5 bases from V and 6 bases from J, the junction contained 11 bases not matched to a gene. The germline V gene encodes CDR1 SGHVS and CDR2 FQNEAQ. This CDR3 spans 15 amino acids. As for this clone: Its antigen remains unidentified.

This table comes from immunoSEQ multiplex PCR, and its TCRdb copy is limited to in-frame clones, with some not included. Of more than 15,000 clones listed, 91% were seen once; the top ten hold 1.6%. Notes on the study in general: Shared CDR3 numbers were not associated with age, concordance or severity.

The specimen was blood. The TCR originated in a girl aged 2 to 10 with cystic fibrosis. The chain couples TRBV7-8 to TRBJ2-7; 9 bases fit TRBD1. CDR3 DNA sequence: TGTGCCAGCAGCCACACCGGGACAGGGCTTGTCGAGCAGTACTTC. Translating it yields CASSHTGTGLVEQYF.